A single sample is the source of the 3 T cell receptor beta chains below, sequenced in a study of T cells in Graves' hyperthyroidism and ophthalmopathy. TCR beta CDR3 sequences were amplified from RNA transcripts. Carried out on the TCR CDR3, a first-round RT-PCR used the HTBI primer set. TCRdb called the multiplex PCR reads again in MiXCR, with one record for every CDR3 protein. Among roughly 510,000 distinct CDR3 sequences listed, 20% to 25% were seen once. Sequenced input: blood. The receptor set was obtained from a man younger than 35 with Graves' hyperthyroidism.

This clonotype was observed at least ten times. The chain carries TRBV12-3 or TRBV12-4 and TRBJ2-2, with no clear D. The CDR3 is 14 amino acids. V was cut by 2 bases and J by 0 bases, with 4 bases left in between. CDR3 protein: CASSLKANTGELFF. The DNA of the CDR3 is TGTGCCAGCAGTTTAAAGGCGAACACCGGGGAGCTGTTTTTT.

V is TRBV30 and J is TRBJ2-7; D is unresolved. Germline CDR1 and CDR2: GTSNPN and SVGIG (reference sequence). V was shortened by 2 bases and J by 5 bases, with 7 bases between the two germline ends. This CDR3 spans 11 amino acids. CDR3 loop: CAWSKMHEQYF. The CDR3, as DNA: TGTGCCTGGAGTAAGATGCACGAGCAGTACTTC.

This clonotype was seen more than once but under ten times. The V and J genes are TRBV2 and TRBJ2-7; D unclear. The germline V gene encodes CDR1 SNHLY and CDR2 FYNNEI. The CDR3 is 12 amino acids. Between the trimmed V and J ends, which lost 3 bases and 3 bases, there was a span of 6 bases. CDR3 amino acids: CASSDPHYEQYF. The CDR3 bases are TGTGCCAGCAGTGACCCCCACTACGAGCAGTACTTC. The full variable domain, with the rest looked up from reference TRBV2 and TRBJ2-7, is EPEVTQTPSHQVTQMGQEVILRCVPISNHLYFYWYRQILGQKVEFLVSFYNNEISEKSEIFDDQFSVERPDGSNFTLKIRSTKLEDSAMYFCASSDPHYEQYFGPGTRLTVT.